This T cell receptor beta chain is from a study of response to subunit inactivated influenza vaccine. The germline CDR1 and CDR2 sequences are ENHRY and SYGVKD. Trimming took 0 bases from V and 1 from J, leaving 10 bases between them. This CDR3 spans 15 amino acids. As regards this clonotype: The antigen remains undetermined.

Study-wide findings and caveats: The study's authors posited that every seasonal influenza vaccination enlists few new T cells.

TCRdb used MiXCR to reprocess the RT-PCR reads, holding one entry per CDR3 protein. The table includes 860,000 or so distinct CDR3 sequences, 21% detected once. The source is a man between 45 and 60 years old who received an inactivated influenza vaccine. The gene calls are TRBV10-3 and TRBJ2-7; D uncertain. The specimen was PBMCs from blood, collected 5 to 6 days after vaccination. The CDR3 is CAISESAGPSYEQYF. CDR3 coding DNA: TGTGCCATCAGTGAGTCGGCCGGCCCATCCTACGAGCAGTACTTC.